The T cell receptor beta chain described here comes from a study of blood T cells in healthy people across ages. Germline CDR1 is MNHNS and CDR2 is SASEGT. The CDR3 sequence is 15 residues long. This clonotype appeared a few times. Its target is not known. The junction departs from the called germline gene at one end, perhaps through a read error. Overall study findings and caveats: Because sorting was not performed, PBMCs prevented conclusive naive versus antigen-experienced comparison.

Healthy Caucasians from Russia aged about 6 to 100 served as donors. Isolating PBMCs gave at least 7 million of these cells per sample. Alongside a J-beta primer mix, a sample-barcoded 5' primer served in a second PCR lasting about 7 to 11 cycles. TCRdb analysed the 5' RACE reads with MiXCR anew, one entry per CDR3 protein. The sample holds under 800,000 distinct CDR3 sequences, under 25% seen once. Sequencing used blood. V is TRBV6-1 and J is TRBJ2-1; the D call may be TRBD1 or TRBD2 (6 bases each). This TCR was recovered from an older man in good health. DNA for the CDR3: TGTGCCAGCAGTGAAGAGGGGGGCTCCCACAATGAGCAGTTCTTC. This gives the protein CASSEEGGSHNEQFF.